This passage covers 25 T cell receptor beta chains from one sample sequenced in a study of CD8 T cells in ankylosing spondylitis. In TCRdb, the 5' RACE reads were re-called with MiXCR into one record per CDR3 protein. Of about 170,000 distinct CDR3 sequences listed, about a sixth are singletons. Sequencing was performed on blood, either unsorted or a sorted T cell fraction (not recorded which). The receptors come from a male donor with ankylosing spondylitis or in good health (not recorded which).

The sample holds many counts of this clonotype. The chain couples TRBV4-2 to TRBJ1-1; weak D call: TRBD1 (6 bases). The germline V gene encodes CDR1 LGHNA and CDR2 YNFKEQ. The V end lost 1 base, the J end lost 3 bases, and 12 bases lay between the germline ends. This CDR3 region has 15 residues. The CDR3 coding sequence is TGTGCCAGCAGCCAAGGTTACGGGGGCCACACTGAAGCTTTCTTT. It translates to CASSQGYGGHTEAFF.

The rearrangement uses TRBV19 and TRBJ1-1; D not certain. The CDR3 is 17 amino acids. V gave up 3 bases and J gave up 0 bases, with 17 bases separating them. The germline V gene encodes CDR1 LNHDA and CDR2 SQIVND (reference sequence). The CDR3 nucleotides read TGTGCCAGTAGTATTGGGTCCGGGTACCACATGAACACTGAAGCTTTCTTT. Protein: CASSIGSGYHMNTEAFF.

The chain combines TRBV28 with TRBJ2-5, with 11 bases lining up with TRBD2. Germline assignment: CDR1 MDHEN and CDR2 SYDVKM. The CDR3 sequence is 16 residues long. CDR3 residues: CASTRTSGHFGETQYF. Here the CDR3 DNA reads TGTGCTTCCACCCGGACTAGCGGGCACTTCGGGGAGACCCAGTACTTC.

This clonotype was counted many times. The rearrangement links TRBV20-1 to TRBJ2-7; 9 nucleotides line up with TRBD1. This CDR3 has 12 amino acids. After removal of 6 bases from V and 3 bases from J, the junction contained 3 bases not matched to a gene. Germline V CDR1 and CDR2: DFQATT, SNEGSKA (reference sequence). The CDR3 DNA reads TGCAGTGCGAACAGGGGGCACTACGAGCAGTACTTC. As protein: CSANRGHYEQYF.

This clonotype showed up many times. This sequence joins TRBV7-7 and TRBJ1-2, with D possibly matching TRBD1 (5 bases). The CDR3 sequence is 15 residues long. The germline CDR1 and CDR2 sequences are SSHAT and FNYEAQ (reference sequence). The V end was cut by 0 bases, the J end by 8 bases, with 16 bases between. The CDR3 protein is CASSLAPGPGKGYTF. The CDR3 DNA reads TGTGCCAGCAGCTTAGCTCCAGGGCCGGGAAAGGGCTACACCTTC. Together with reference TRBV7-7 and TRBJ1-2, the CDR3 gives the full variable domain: GAGVSQSPRYKVTKRGQDVTLRCDPISSHATLYWYQQALGQGPEFLTYFNYEAQPDKSGLPSDRFSAERPEGSISTLTIQRTEQRDSAMYRCASSLAPGPGKGYTFGSGTRLTVV.

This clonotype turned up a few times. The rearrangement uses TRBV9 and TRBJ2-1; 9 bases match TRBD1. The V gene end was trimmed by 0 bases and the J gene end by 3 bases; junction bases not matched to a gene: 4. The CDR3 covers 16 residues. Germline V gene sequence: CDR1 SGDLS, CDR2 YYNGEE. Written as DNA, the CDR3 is TGTGCCAGCAGCGTAGGTGGGACAGGGTACTACAATGAGCAGTTCTTC. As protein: CASSVGGTGYYNEQFF.

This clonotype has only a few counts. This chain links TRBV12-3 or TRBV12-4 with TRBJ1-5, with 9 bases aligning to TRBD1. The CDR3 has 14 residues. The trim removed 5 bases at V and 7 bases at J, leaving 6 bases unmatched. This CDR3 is CASSLGTGFQPQHF. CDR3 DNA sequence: TGTGCCAGCAGTCTAGGGACAGGGTTCCAGCCCCAGCATTTT.

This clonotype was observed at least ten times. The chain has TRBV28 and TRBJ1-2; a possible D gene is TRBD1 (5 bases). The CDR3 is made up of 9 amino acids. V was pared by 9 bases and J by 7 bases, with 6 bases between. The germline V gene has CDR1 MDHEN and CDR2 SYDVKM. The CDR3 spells CARRGGYTF. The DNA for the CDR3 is TGTGCCAGGAGGGGTGGCTACACCTTC.

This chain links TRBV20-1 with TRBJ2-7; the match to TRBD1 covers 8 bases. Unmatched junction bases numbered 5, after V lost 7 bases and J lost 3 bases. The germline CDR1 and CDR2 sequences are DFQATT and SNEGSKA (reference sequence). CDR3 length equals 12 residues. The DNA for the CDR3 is TGCAGTGTAACAGGGGGAAACTACGAGCAGTACTTC. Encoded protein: CSVTGGNYEQYF.

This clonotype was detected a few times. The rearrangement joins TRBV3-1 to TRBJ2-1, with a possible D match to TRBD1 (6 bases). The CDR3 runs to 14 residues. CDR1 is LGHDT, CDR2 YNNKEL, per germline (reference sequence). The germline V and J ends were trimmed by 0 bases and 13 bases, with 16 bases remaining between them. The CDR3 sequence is CASSQDGQGLGQFF. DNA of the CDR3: TGTGCCAGCAGCCAAGATGGGCAGGGGTTGGGCCAGTTCTTC.

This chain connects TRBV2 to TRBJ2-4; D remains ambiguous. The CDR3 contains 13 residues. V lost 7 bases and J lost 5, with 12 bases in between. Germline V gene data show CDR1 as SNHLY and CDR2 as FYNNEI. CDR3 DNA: TGTGCCAGCACCGTCAGACCTGAAAACATTCAGTACTTC. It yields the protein CASTVRPENIQYF.

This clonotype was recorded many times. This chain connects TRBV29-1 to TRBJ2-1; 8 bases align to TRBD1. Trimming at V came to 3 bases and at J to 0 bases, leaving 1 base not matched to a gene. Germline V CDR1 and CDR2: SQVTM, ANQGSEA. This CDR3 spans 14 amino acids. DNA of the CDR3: TGCAGCGTTGAGGGACAGGCCTCCTACAATGAGCAGTTCTTC. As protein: CSVEGQASYNEQFF.

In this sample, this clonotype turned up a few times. CDR3: CASSQGGGTPQYF. The CDR3, as DNA: TGTGCCAGCAGCCAAGGTGGCGGGACACCCCAGTACTTC. V gene TRBV3-1 combines with J gene TRBJ2-7, with D perhaps assigned TRBD1 or TRBD2 (6 bases each). Per germline, CDR1 LGHDT and CDR2 YNNKEL (reference sequence). This CDR3 is built from 13 residues. V was trimmed by 1 base and J by 10 bases, leaving 14 bases between them.

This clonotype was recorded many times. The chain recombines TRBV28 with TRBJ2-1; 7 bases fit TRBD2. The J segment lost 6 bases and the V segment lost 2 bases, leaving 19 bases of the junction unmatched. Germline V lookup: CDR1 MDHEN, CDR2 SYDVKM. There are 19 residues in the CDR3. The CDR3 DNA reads TGTGCCAGCAGTTTACCGCTCTATGGGGAGGGCCTTTCCCGCAATGAGCAGTTCTTC. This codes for CASSLPLYGEGLSRNEQFF.

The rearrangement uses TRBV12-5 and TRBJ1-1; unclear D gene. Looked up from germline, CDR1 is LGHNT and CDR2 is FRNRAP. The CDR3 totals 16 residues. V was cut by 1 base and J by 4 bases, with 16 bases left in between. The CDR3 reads CASGLAYGSGGTEAFF. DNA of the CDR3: TGTGCTAGTGGTTTGGCATATGGGTCTGGTGGCACTGAAGCTTTCTTT.

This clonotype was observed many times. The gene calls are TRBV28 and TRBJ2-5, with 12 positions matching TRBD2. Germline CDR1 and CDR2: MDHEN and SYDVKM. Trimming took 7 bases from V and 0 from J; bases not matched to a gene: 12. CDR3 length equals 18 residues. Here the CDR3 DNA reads TGTGCCAGCACTACCAGGACTAGCGGGGCTCTGTACCAAGAGACCCAGTACTTC. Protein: CASTTRTSGALYQETQYF. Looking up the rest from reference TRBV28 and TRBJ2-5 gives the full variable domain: DVKVTQSSRYLVKRTGEKVFLECVQDMDHENMFWYRQDPGLGLRLIYFSYDVKMKEKGDIPEGYSVSREKKERFSLILESASTNQTSMYLCASTTRTSGALYQETQYFGPGTRLLVL.

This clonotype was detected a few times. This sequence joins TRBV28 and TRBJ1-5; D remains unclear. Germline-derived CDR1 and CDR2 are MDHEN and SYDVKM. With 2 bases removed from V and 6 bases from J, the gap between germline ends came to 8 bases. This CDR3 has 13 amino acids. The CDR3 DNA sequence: TGTGCCAGCAGTTTAGGGTTTTCTCAGCCCCAGCATTTT. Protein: CASSLGFSQPQHF.

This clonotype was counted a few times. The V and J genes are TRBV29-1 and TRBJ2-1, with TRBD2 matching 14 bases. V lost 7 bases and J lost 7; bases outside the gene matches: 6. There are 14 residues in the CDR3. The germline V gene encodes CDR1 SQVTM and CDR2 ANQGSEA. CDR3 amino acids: CSAQGLAGVNEQFF. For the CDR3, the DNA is TGCAGCGCTCAGGGACTAGCGGGAGTTAATGAGCAGTTCTTC.

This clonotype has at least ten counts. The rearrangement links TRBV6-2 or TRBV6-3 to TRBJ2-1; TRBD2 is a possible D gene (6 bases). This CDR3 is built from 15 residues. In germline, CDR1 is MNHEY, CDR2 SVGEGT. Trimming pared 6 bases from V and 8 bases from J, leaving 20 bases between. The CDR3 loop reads CASRVGVRGMDEQFF. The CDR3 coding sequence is TGTGCCAGCAGAGTTGGGGTACGGGGGATGGATGAGCAGTTCTTC.

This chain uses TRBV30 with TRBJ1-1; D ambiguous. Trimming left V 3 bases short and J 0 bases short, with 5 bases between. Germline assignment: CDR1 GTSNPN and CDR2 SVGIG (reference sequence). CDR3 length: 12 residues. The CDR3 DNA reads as TGTGCCTGGAGGAACCTGAACACTGAAGCTTTCTTT. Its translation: CAWRNLNTEAFF.

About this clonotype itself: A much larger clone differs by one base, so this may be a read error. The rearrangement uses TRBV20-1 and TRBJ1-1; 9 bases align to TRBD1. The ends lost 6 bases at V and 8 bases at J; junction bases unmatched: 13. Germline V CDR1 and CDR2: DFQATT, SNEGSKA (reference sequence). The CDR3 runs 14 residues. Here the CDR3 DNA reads TGCAGTGCGCGACCACAGGGGGCGGGTCGGGAAGCTTTCTTT. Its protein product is CSARPQGAGREAFF.

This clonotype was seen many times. For the CDR3, the DNA is TGTGCCAGCAGTTACTTGGTCAGCACCGGGGAGCTGTTTTTT. It yields the protein CASSYLVSTGELFF. The chain combines TRBV6-5 with TRBJ2-2; D uncertain. This CDR3 has 14 residues. The germline V gene has CDR1 MNHEY and CDR2 SVGAGI. The V gene lost 1 base and the J gene lost 4 bases, with 7 bases spanning the gap.

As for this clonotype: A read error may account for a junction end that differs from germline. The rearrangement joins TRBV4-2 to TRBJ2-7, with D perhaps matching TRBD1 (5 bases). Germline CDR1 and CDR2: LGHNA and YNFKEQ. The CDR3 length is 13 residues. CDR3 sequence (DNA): TGTGCCAGCAGCCAAGGACAGACCTACAAGCAGTACTTC. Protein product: CASSQGQTYKQYF.

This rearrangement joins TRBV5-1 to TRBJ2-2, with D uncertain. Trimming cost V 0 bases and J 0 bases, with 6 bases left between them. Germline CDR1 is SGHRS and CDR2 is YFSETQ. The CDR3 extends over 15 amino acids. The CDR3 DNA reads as TGCGCCAGCAGCTTGGAACAGACGAACACCGGGGAGCTGTTTTTT. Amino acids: CASSLEQTNTGELFF.

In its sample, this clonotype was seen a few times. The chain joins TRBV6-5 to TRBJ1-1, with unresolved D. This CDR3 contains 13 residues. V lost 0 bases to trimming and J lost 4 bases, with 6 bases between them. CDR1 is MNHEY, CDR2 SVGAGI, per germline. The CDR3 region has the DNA TGTGCCAGCAGTTACTCTCTCGGCACTGAAGCTTTCTTT. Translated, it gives CASSYSLGTEAFF.